The rows below give T cell receptor beta chains drawn from one sample of a study of OX40 agonist ivuxolimab in advanced cancers. Generated by immunoSEQ multiplex PCR, the TCRdb table keeps only in-frame clones and is missing some. The table has 70,000 to 90,000 clones, over 75% seen once. The sample was CD4+ or CD8+ T cells sorted from blood, taken in a trial of the OX40 agonist ivuxolimab. These receptors all stem from an adult with an advanced solid tumor such as melanoma, head and neck, liver or kidney cancer. Both conserved end residues are part of each CDR3. D genes are given only for firm matches. Size values are once, few and many counts, or a class for expanded clones, and some rows have none.

cdr3_aa: CASSLRGTENTGELFF; cdr3_nt: TGCGCCAGCAGCTTACGAGGGACAGAGAACACCGGGGAGCTGTTTTTT; v_call: TRBV5-1; clone_size: -; j_call: TRBJ2-2; cdr3_length: 16; d_call: TRBD1
cdr3_aa: CASRGLSYEQYF; cdr3_nt: TGTGCCTCACGGGGCCTCTCCTACGAGCAGTACTTC; v_call: TRBV27; clone_size: -; j_call: TRBJ2-7; cdr3_length: 12; d_call: -
cdr3_aa: CASSEKTLVRSGRSYEQYF; cdr3_nt: TGTGCCAGCAGTGAAAAGACTTTGGTGCGATCCGGAAGATCCTACGAGCAGTACTTC; v_call: TRBV6-1; clone_size: -; j_call: TRBJ2-7; cdr3_length: 19; d_call: -
cdr3_aa: CASSLRGGSRTGQPVYEQYF; cdr3_nt: TGTGCCAGCAGCTTAAGGGGGGGGTCTAGGACAGGGCAACCCGTCTACGAGCAGTACTTC; v_call: TRBV7-6; clone_size: -; j_call: TRBJ2-7; cdr3_length: 20; d_call: -
cdr3_aa: CASSPLGAGTTGANVLTF; cdr3_nt: TGTGCCAGCTCACCACTCGGGGCAGGGACCACTGGGGCCAACGTCCTGACTTTC; v_call: TRBV18; clone_size: -; j_call: TRBJ2-6; cdr3_length: 18; d_call: -
cdr3_aa: CASSPRDRGFRNQPQHF; cdr3_nt: TGTGCCAGCTCACCACGAGACAGGGGGTTTCGCAATCAGCCCCAGCATTTT; v_call: TRBV18; clone_size: once; j_call: TRBJ1-5; cdr3_length: 17; d_call: TRBD1
cdr3_aa: CASSSTGDQPQHF; cdr3_nt: TGTGCCAGCAGCTCGACAGGGGATCAGCCCCAGCATTTT; v_call: TRBV7-9; clone_size: -; j_call: TRBJ1-5; cdr3_length: 13; d_call: TRBD1
cdr3_aa: CASSQVGAASGNEQFF; cdr3_nt: TGCGCCAGCAGCCAAGTTGGGGCGGCTAGCGGGAATGAGCAGTTCTTC; v_call: TRBV4-1; clone_size: -; j_call: TRBJ2-1; cdr3_length: 16; d_call: TRBD2
cdr3_aa: CASSRNHDSLIYEQYF; cdr3_nt: TGTGCCAGCTCACGCAATCACGACTCGCTGATCTACGAGCAGTACTTC; v_call: TRBV18; clone_size: once; j_call: TRBJ2-7; cdr3_length: 16; d_call: -
cdr3_aa: CASSLQTLAGAGSEQFF; cdr3_nt: TGTGCCAGCAGCTTACAGACTCTAGCGGGAGCCGGCTCTGAGCAGTTCTTC; v_call: TRBV7-3; clone_size: -; j_call: TRBJ2-1; cdr3_length: 17; d_call: TRBD2
cdr3_aa: CASSFGTVISGGTDTQYF; cdr3_nt: TGCGCCAGCAGCTTTGGGACTGTCATCTCCGGGGGAACAGATACGCAGTATTTT; v_call: TRBV5-1; clone_size: -; j_call: TRBJ2-3; cdr3_length: 18; d_call: -
cdr3_aa: CASSRQGVMNTEAFF; cdr3_nt: TGTGCCAGCAGCAGACAGGGGGTAATGAACACTGAAGCTTTCTTT; v_call: TRBV7-9; clone_size: -; j_call: TRBJ1-1; cdr3_length: 15; d_call: TRBD1
cdr3_aa: CASSQDFRSTIEETQYF; cdr3_nt: TGCGCCAGCAGCCAAGATTTTAGGTCGACCATAGAGGAGACCCAGTACTTC; v_call: TRBV4-1; clone_size: -; j_call: TRBJ2-5; cdr3_length: 17; d_call: -
cdr3_aa: CASSPSIMHYEQYF; cdr3_nt: TGTGCCAGCAGCCCCTCAATAATGCACTACGAGCAGTACTTC; v_call: TRBV7-3; clone_size: -; j_call: TRBJ2-7; cdr3_length: 14; d_call: -
cdr3_aa: CASRDRGEGRYGYTF; cdr3_nt: TGTGCCAGCCGGGACAGGGGAGAAGGTCGCTATGGCTACACCTTC; v_call: TRBV27; clone_size: once; j_call: TRBJ1-2; cdr3_length: 15; d_call: TRBD1
cdr3_aa: CASSYGGAQVDTEAFF; cdr3_nt: TGTGCCAGCAGTTACGGGGGGGCACAGGTTGACACTGAAGCTTTCTTT; v_call: TRBV6-5; clone_size: -; j_call: TRBJ1-1; cdr3_length: 16; d_call: -
cdr3_aa: CASRVSYGVNEKLFF; cdr3_nt: TGCGCCAGCCGAGTAAGTTACGGGGTGAATGAAAAACTGTTTTTT; v_call: TRBV5-1; clone_size: -; j_call: TRBJ1-4; cdr3_length: 15; d_call: -
cdr3_aa: CASSYRRGLAGDEQFF; cdr3_nt: TGTGCCAGCAGTTACCGCAGGGGACTAGCGGGCGATGAGCAGTTCTTC; v_call: TRBV6-5; clone_size: -; j_call: TRBJ2-1; cdr3_length: 16; d_call: TRBD2
cdr3_aa: CATSRFGTGGASPEAFF; cdr3_nt: TGTGCCACCAGCAGGTTTGGGACAGGGGGCGCGAGTCCTGAAGCTTTCTTT; v_call: TRBV15; clone_size: -; j_call: TRBJ1-1; cdr3_length: 17; d_call: TRBD1
cdr3_aa: CASSDSDTDTQYF; cdr3_nt: TGTGCCAGCAGTGACTCTGACACAGATACGCAGTATTTT; v_call: TRBV6-1; clone_size: -; j_call: TRBJ2-3; cdr3_length: 13; d_call: -
cdr3_aa: CASSLAGPGGDEQYF; cdr3_nt: TGTGCCAGCAGCTTAGCAGGGCCGGGTGGCGACGAGCAGTACTTC; v_call: TRBV7-6; clone_size: -; j_call: TRBJ2-7; cdr3_length: 15; d_call: -
cdr3_aa: CATSTGTNPYSGNTIYF; cdr3_nt: TGTGCCACATCTACCGGGACAAATCCCTACTCTGGAAACACCATATATTTT; v_call: TRBV15; clone_size: -; j_call: TRBJ1-3; cdr3_length: 17; d_call: -
cdr3_aa: CASSVGDTQYF; cdr3_nt: TGTGCCAGCAGCGTGGGAGATACGCAGTATTTT; v_call: TRBV9; clone_size: -; j_call: TRBJ2-3; cdr3_length: 11; d_call: -
cdr3_aa: CATGAGGPYEQYF; cdr3_nt: TGTGCCACCGGGGCGGGAGGGCCGTACGAGCAGTACTTC; v_call: TRBV18; clone_size: -; j_call: TRBJ2-7; cdr3_length: 13; d_call: TRBD2
cdr3_aa: CASSIDSLQAYNEQFF; cdr3_nt: TGTGCCAGTAGTATAGATAGCCTGCAGGCCTACAATGAGCAGTTCTTC; v_call: TRBV19; clone_size: -; j_call: TRBJ2-1; cdr3_length: 16; d_call: -
cdr3_aa: CAISPGHGGNYGYTF; cdr3_nt: TGTGCCATCAGTCCCGGACACGGCGGTAACTATGGCTACACCTTC; v_call: TRBV10-3; clone_size: -; j_call: TRBJ1-2; cdr3_length: 15; d_call: -
cdr3_aa: CASSFREAYEQYF; cdr3_nt: TGTGCCAGCAGTTTCAGGGAAGCCTACGAGCAGTACTTC; v_call: TRBV6-5; clone_size: -; j_call: TRBJ2-7; cdr3_length: 13; d_call: -
cdr3_aa: CASSPRLVVPNYGYTF; cdr3_nt: TGTGCCAGCAGCCCCCGCTTGGTCGTCCCTAACTATGGCTACACCTTC; v_call: TRBV9; clone_size: -; j_call: TRBJ1-2; cdr3_length: 16; d_call: -
cdr3_aa: CASSPGRGANYGYTF; cdr3_nt: TGCGCCAGCAGCCCGGGCAGGGGTGCTAACTATGGCTACACCTTC; v_call: TRBV5-1; clone_size: -; j_call: TRBJ1-2; cdr3_length: 15; d_call: -
cdr3_aa: CASSEELLNSPLHF; cdr3_nt: TGTGCCAGCAGTGAAGAGTTGCTTAATTCACCCCTCCACTTT; v_call: TRBV6-1; clone_size: few; j_call: TRBJ1-6; cdr3_length: 14; d_call: -
cdr3_aa: CASSDPPREQYF; cdr3_nt: TGTGCCAGCAGTGATCCGCCCCGCGAGCAGTACTTC; v_call: TRBV6-5; clone_size: -; j_call: TRBJ2-7; cdr3_length: 12; d_call: -
cdr3_aa: CASSLGLWDLKGEDTQYF; cdr3_nt: TGCGCCAGCAGCTTGGGGTTATGGGACCTAAAGGGGGAGGATACGCAGTATTTT; v_call: TRBV5-1; clone_size: -; j_call: TRBJ2-3; cdr3_length: 18; d_call: -
cdr3_aa: CASSPRESEAFF; cdr3_nt: TGTGCCAGCTCACCTCGAGAGTCTGAAGCTTTCTTT; v_call: TRBV18; clone_size: -; j_call: TRBJ1-1; cdr3_length: 12; d_call: -
cdr3_aa: CASSLTDRGGFAF; cdr3_nt: TGTGCCAGCAGTTTAACGGACAGGGGTGGTTTTGCCTTC; v_call: TRBV2; clone_size: -; j_call: TRBJ1-2; cdr3_length: 13; d_call: TRBD1
cdr3_aa: CASSQDYSGGEEETQYF; cdr3_nt: TGCGCCAGCAGCCAAGATTACAGCGGGGGGGAAGAAGAGACCCAGTACTTC; v_call: TRBV4-1; clone_size: few; j_call: TRBJ2-5; cdr3_length: 17; d_call: TRBD2
cdr3_aa: CASSPGRGWEETQYF; cdr3_nt: TGTGCCAGCTCCCCGGGCAGGGGATGGGAAGAGACCCAGTACTTC; v_call: TRBV18; clone_size: -; j_call: TRBJ2-5; cdr3_length: 15; d_call: -
cdr3_aa: CASKEATNYGYTF; cdr3_nt: TGTGCCAGCAAAGAGGCGACAAACTATGGCTACACCTTC; v_call: TRBV2; clone_size: -; j_call: TRBJ1-2; cdr3_length: 13; d_call: -
cdr3_aa: CASSRGYGELFF; cdr3_nt: TGTGCCAGCAGCCGGGGATACGGGGAGCTGTTTTTT; v_call: TRBV7-8; clone_size: -; j_call: TRBJ2-2; cdr3_length: 12; d_call: -
cdr3_aa: CASSASGGAGVHETQYF; cdr3_nt: TGTGCCAGCAGCGCCAGCGGGGGGGCCGGTGTGCACGAGACCCAGTACTTC; v_call: TRBV7-6; clone_size: once; j_call: TRBJ2-5; cdr3_length: 17; d_call: TRBD2
cdr3_aa: CASSFGSTGNTIYF; cdr3_nt: TGTGCCAGCAGCTTCGGATCAACAGGGAACACCATATATTTT; v_call: TRBV7-9; clone_size: few; j_call: TRBJ1-3; cdr3_length: 14; d_call: -
cdr3_aa: CSVAGVDERYF; cdr3_nt: TGCAGCGTCGCAGGAGTCGACGAGCGGTACTTC; v_call: TRBV29-1; clone_size: -; j_call: TRBJ2-7; cdr3_length: 11; d_call: -
cdr3_aa: CSVAGLAALSSHEQFF; cdr3_nt: TGCAGCGTTGCCGGACTAGCGGCCCTCTCTTCCCATGAGCAGTTCTTC; v_call: TRBV29-1; clone_size: -; j_call: TRBJ2-1; cdr3_length: 16; d_call: TRBD2
cdr3_aa: CASSQQHSNTEAFF; cdr3_nt: TGCGCCAGCAGCCAACAACACTCGAACACTGAAGCTTTCTTT; v_call: TRBV4-1; clone_size: few; j_call: TRBJ1-1; cdr3_length: 14; d_call: -
cdr3_aa: CSVQRQSYEQYF; cdr3_nt: TGCAGCGTTCAAAGGCAGTCCTACGAGCAGTACTTC; v_call: TRBV29-1; clone_size: once; j_call: TRBJ2-7; cdr3_length: 12; d_call: -
cdr3_aa: CASSELGGGPQETQYF; cdr3_nt: TGTGCCAGCAGTGAACTTGGCGGGGGGCCGCAAGAGACCCAGTACTTC; v_call: TRBV6-1; clone_size: -; j_call: TRBJ2-5; cdr3_length: 16; d_call: TRBD2
cdr3_aa: CASSLVVAGVPYNEQFF; cdr3_nt: TGTGCCAGCAGCTTAGTAGTAGCGGGAGTACCCTACAATGAGCAGTTCTTC; v_call: TRBV7-9; clone_size: -; j_call: TRBJ2-1; cdr3_length: 17; d_call: TRBD2
cdr3_aa: CASSSSRGANTGELFF; cdr3_nt: TGTGCCAGCAGCTCTAGCAGGGGCGCGAACACCGGGGAGCTGTTTTTT; v_call: TRBV11-3; clone_size: -; j_call: TRBJ2-2; cdr3_length: 16; d_call: -
cdr3_aa: CATSRELTSPGYTF; cdr3_nt: TGTGCCACCAGCAGAGAGTTAACTTCGCCAGGCTACACCTTC; v_call: TRBV15; clone_size: -; j_call: TRBJ1-2; cdr3_length: 14; d_call: -
cdr3_aa: CASSLSTVANYGYTF; cdr3_nt: TGTGCCAGCAGCTTATCGACTGTAGCTAACTATGGCTACACCTTC; v_call: TRBV7-9; clone_size: -; j_call: TRBJ1-2; cdr3_length: 15; d_call: -
cdr3_aa: CASTRGQGGYYEQYF; cdr3_nt: TGTGCCAGCACCCGGGGGCAGGGGGGCTACTACGAGCAGTACTTC; v_call: TRBV5-6; clone_size: -; j_call: TRBJ2-7; cdr3_length: 15; d_call: -
cdr3_aa: CASSLMGQGYEQYF; cdr3_nt: TGTGCCAGCAGCTTAATGGGACAGGGTTACGAGCAGTACTTC; v_call: TRBV7-8; clone_size: -; j_call: TRBJ2-7; cdr3_length: 14; d_call: TRBD1